This T cell receptor (beta chain) originates from a study of T cells in narcolepsy. Study-level findings and limits: Comparing one patient's CSF and blood CD4+ clonotypes highlighted HCRT- and TRIB2-specific autoreactive clonotypes. Healthy controls reportedly lacked the autoreactive clonotypes serially found in patients' blood.

Concerning this clone: The antigen remains unidentified.

From germline, CDR1 is MDHEN and CDR2 SYDVKM. The CDR3 is 15 amino acids. With 6 bases removed from V and 0 bases from J, the gap between germline ends came to 12 bases. Clones were read by immunoSEQ multiplex PCR, and TCRdb kept only the in-frame ones, dropping some. Of around 32,000 clones in the sample, about 81% were seen once. The origin of this receptor is a human donor with narcolepsy. The chain carries TRBV28 and TRBJ1-3, with D uncertain. The sample comprised CD45RA- memory CD4+ T cells from PBMCs. The CDR3 region is CASSALRISGNTIYF. CDR3 bases: TGTGCCAGCAGCGCTCTTAGAATCTCTGGAAACACCATATATTTT. Full variable domain (missing parts from reference TRBV28 and TRBJ1-3): DVKVTQSSRYLVKRTGEKVFLECVQDMDHENMFWYRQDPGLGLRLIYFSYDVKMKEKGDIPEGYSVSREKKERFSLILESASTNQTSMYLCASSALRISGNTIYFGEGSWLTVV.